This TCR beta chain was captured by sequencing in a study of blood T cell repertoires in COVID-19. The overall study: Acute-phase and convalescent COVID-19 samples originated in the United States, Italy and Spain. Sample material is recorded as cDNA or gDNA derived from T cells, B-cell-depleted T cells, or PBMCs.

The V end lost 5 bases, the J end lost 6 bases, and 4 bases lay between the germline ends. CDR3 size: 11 residues. Germline CDR1 LNHDA, CDR2 SQIVND (reference sequence). Under the authors' procedure: Researchers report that nucleated cell counts were estimated from reference gene primer amplification. TCRdb's copy holds only in-frame clones and misses some; the assay was immunoSEQ multiplex PCR. Clone size and V and J calls were adopted from that table, with D and trimming inferred from the DNA. The table includes under 250,000 clones, 70% to 90% detected once. Source material: peripheral blood. V and J are TRBV19 and TRBJ2-2, with D hard to call. This clonotype was sampled from an older woman with active or convalescent COVID-19. Here the CDR3 DNA reads TGTGCCAGTAGTTCGGCCGGGGAGCTGTTTTTT. Amino acids: CASSSAGELFF.